These 12 T cell receptor beta chains came from one sample sequenced in a study of blood T cell repertoires in COVID-19. Assay used: immunoSEQ multiplex PCR; TCRdb lists only in-frame clones, some missing. Here the sample spans more than 45,000 clones, under 95% being singletons. Source material: peripheral blood. These receptor sequences come from a man between 65 and 80 years old with active COVID-19.

V is TRBV2 and J is TRBJ1-1; D uncertain. The CDR3 consists of 12 residues. Germline CDR1 and CDR2: SNHLY and FYNNEI. V gave up 5 bases and J gave up 3 bases, with 7 bases separating them. The CDR3 reads CASSPMDTEAFF. CDR3 DNA: TGTGCCAGCAGTCCTATGGACACTGAAGCTTTCTTT.

V and J are TRBV11-2 and TRBJ2-3, with 9 bases aligning to TRBD2. The CDR3 spans 16 residues. J was trimmed by 3 bases and V by 5 bases; bases with no gene match: 9. Germline V CDR1 and CDR2: SGHAT, FQNNGV. In nucleotides, the CDR3 is TGTGCCAGCAGCCTCCCGTGGCGGGGGGGGACAGATACGCAGTATTTT. Its translation is CASSLPWRGGTDTQYF. Full variable domain (outside the CDR3, taken from reference TRBV11-2 and TRBJ2-3): EAGVAQSPRYKIIEKRQSVAFWCNPISGHATLYWYQQILGQGPKLLIQFQNNGVVDDSQLPKDRFSAERLKGVDSTLKIQPAKLEDSAVYLCASSLPWRGGTDTQYFGPGTRLTVL.

The rearrangement uses TRBV5-8 and TRBJ2-7; 10 nucleotides align to TRBD1. The germline V gene encodes CDR1 SGHTS and CDR2 YDEGEE. Trimming at V came to 4 bases and at J to 3 bases, leaving 7 bases not matched to a gene. This CDR3 is 15 amino acids long. The CDR3 DNA sequence: TGTGCCAGCAGCAGAACCGGGACAGGGGACTACGAGCAGTACTTC. Protein: CASSRTGTGDYEQYF.

This chain links TRBV18 with TRBJ2-7; 10 bases match TRBD1. Germline V lookup: CDR1 KGHSH, CDR2 LQKENI. J was trimmed by 3 bases and V by 5 bases; bases with no gene match: 7. This CDR3 has 15 amino acids. The CDR3 coding sequence is TGTGCCAGCTCAACCGGGACAGGGGCAAACTACGAGCAGTACTTC. Encoded protein: CASSTGTGANYEQYF.

The rearrangement links TRBV6-5 to TRBJ2-7, with TRBD1 matching 9 bases. The CDR3 covers 14 residues. Germline V gives CDR1 MNHEY, CDR2 SVGAGI. With 7 bases clipped from V and 5 bases from J, the junction kept 9 bases outside the gene matches. The CDR3 spells CASKSGTGSHEQYF. The CDR3 DNA is TGTGCCAGCAAATCCGGGACAGGGAGTCACGAGCAGTACTTC.

This clone was detected only once. The chain employs TRBV25-1 and TRBJ2-7, with D possibly TRBD2 on 6 matching bases. The CDR3 totals 13 residues. Germline values: CDR1 MGHDK, CDR2 SYGVNS. Trimming removed 5 bases from V and 4 bases from J, with 12 bases in between. CDR3 in amino acids: CASSNGGSYEQYF. The CDR3 DNA reads as TGTGCCAGCAGTAACGGGGGTTCGTACGAGCAGTACTTC.

This chain links TRBV5-1 with TRBJ1-1; D ambiguous. Per the germline V gene, CDR1 is SGHRS and CDR2 is YFSETQ. The CDR3 has 15 amino acids. V was pared by 0 bases and J by 1 base, with 10 bases between. In DNA form, the CDR3 reads TGCGCCAGCAGCTTGGGTCTCAGAAAGAACACTGAAGCTTTCTTT. Protein product: CASSLGLRKNTEAFF.

This rearrangement joins TRBV6-5 to TRBJ2-7; 10 bases line up with TRBD1. This CDR3 spans 15 amino acids. Germline V gives CDR1 MNHEY, CDR2 SVGAGI. J lost 3 bases, V lost 5 bases, and 7 bases had no gene match. In nucleotides, the CDR3 is TGTGCCAGCAGTCCCGGGACAGGGGCTCGCTACGAGCAGTACTTC. It encodes CASSPGTGARYEQYF.

V gene TRBV2 combines with J gene TRBJ2-7, with 10 bases matching TRBD2. With 2 bases clipped from V and 4 bases from J, the junction kept 5 bases outside the gene matches. The germline gives CDR1 SNHLY, CDR2 FYNNEI. The CDR3 sequence is 15 residues long. The CDR3 loop is CASSERTSGVYEQYF. CDR3 coding DNA: TGTGCCAGCAGTGAACGGACTAGCGGTGTTTACGAGCAGTACTTC.

The genes are TRBV3-1 (or the pseudogene TRBV3-2) and TRBJ1-6, with D possibly TRBD1 on 6 matching bases. Trimming shortened V by 7 bases and J by 10 bases, and 14 bases separated the two germline ends. This CDR3 spans 13 amino acids. The germline CDR1 and CDR2 sequences are LGHDT and YNNKEL (reference sequence). The CDR3 DNA follows: TGTGCCAGCATGTCAGGGGATGGATCACCCCTCCACTTT. It encodes CASMSGDGSPLHF.

V and J are TRBV28 and TRBJ2-7, with TRBD1 matching 10 bases. The J segment lost 4 bases and the V segment lost 6 bases, leaving 3 bases of the junction unmatched. The CDR3 is made up of 13 amino acids. Germline values: CDR1 MDHEN, CDR2 SYDVKM. Here the CDR3 DNA reads TGTGCCAGCAGGACAGGGGGCGATTACGAGCAGTACTTC. It codes for CASRTGGDYEQYF.

The chain uses TRBV7-9 and TRBJ2-3; 11 bases agree with TRBD2. The V segment lost 4 bases and the J segment 5 bases; nucleotides outside the gene matches: 5. CDR1 SEHNR and CDR2 FQNEAQ come from the germline V gene (reference sequence). The CDR3 is made up of 15 amino acids. This CDR3 reads CASSYSGGAGDTQYF. The CDR3 nucleotides are TGTGCCAGCAGCTATAGCGGGGGGGCTGGAGATACGCAGTATTTT.